These 27 T cell receptor beta chains came from one sample sequenced in a study of cytotoxic CD8 clonotypes in ibrutinib-treated CLL. The protocol was immunoSEQ multiplex PCR, while the TCRdb copy is restricted to in-frame clones and leaves out a portion. The sample has fewer than 400,000 clones, 67% seen once. The sequencing used PBMCs, collected after 36 months of ibrutinib treatment. The receptors originated from a human donor with chronic lymphocytic leukemia.

This chain links TRBV6-6 with TRBJ2-4; the D gene could be TRBD1 or TRBD2 (5 bases each). Trimming left V 4 bases short and J 1 base short, with 11 bases between. The CDR3 is 15 amino acids. The V gene's germline CDR1 is MNHNY and CDR2 SVGAGI (reference sequence). CDR3 loop: CASSSRELAKNIQYF. Written as DNA, the CDR3 is TGTGCCAGCAGTTCCAGGGAGCTTGCCAAAAACATTCAGTACTTC.

V is TRBV7-6 and J is TRBJ2-5, with 8 nucleotides matching TRBD1. The CDR3 is 14 amino acids. CDR1 SGHVS and CDR2 FNYEAQ come from the germline V gene. J was trimmed by 5 bases and V by 1 base; bases with no gene match: 3. The CDR3 DNA is TGTGCCAGCAGCTTAGGGACAGGGCTGGAGACCCAGTACTTC. Amino acid sequence: CASSLGTGLETQYF.

This clone was detected only a few times. The V call is TRBV29-1, the J call TRBJ1-5, with TRBD1 matching over 8 bases. The CDR3 totals 14 residues. V was clipped by 6 bases and J by 1 base; unmatched bases: 5. Germline assignment: CDR1 SQVTM and CDR2 ANQGSEA. The CDR3 DNA reads as TGCAGCGTCCTGACAGGGGTGAGCAATCAGCCCCAGCATTTT. Translated, it gives CSVLTGVSNQPQHF.

This clone has just one count. The chain employs TRBV5-4 and TRBJ2-1, with 9 bases aligning to TRBD2. This CDR3 spans 15 amino acids. Trimming took 3 bases from V and 5 from J; bases not matched to a gene: 6. The V gene's germline CDR1 is SGHNT and CDR2 YYREEE (reference sequence). The CDR3 coding sequence is TGTGCCAGCAGCTCCCGGACTAGCGCAGACAATGAGCAGTTCTTC. Its protein is CASSSRTSADNEQFF.

The table lists this clone with a few counts. The rearrangement uses TRBV9 and TRBJ2-3, with D possibly matching TRBD1 (6 bases). CDR1 and CDR2 from the germline V gene are SGDLS and YYNGEE. The CDR3 is 14 amino acids. V lost 4 bases and J 4 bases, leaving 13 bases between the germline ends. CDR3 sequence reads: CASSPRTVPDTQYF. CDR3 nucleotide sequence: TGTGCCAGCAGCCCCCGGACAGTTCCAGATACGCAGTATTTT.

CDR3 region: CASSRIAGKSYEQYF. DNA of the CDR3: TGCGCCAGCAGCCGAATAGCGGGAAAGTCCTACGAGCAGTACTTC. This chain links TRBV4-3 with TRBJ2-7, with TRBD2 matching over 8 bases. V trimming: 4 bases; J trimming: 1 base; junction bases outside the gene matches: 6. CDR1 is LGHNA, CDR2 YSLEER, per germline. The CDR3 has 15 amino acids.

In its sample, this clone was seen a few times. This sequence joins TRBV27 and TRBJ1-2; 10 nucleotides agree with TRBD1. Germline CDR1 reads MNHEY; CDR2 reads SMNVEV (reference sequence). Trimming took 2 bases from V and 4 from J; bases not matched to a gene: 1. The CDR3 is made up of 14 amino acids. Written as DNA, the CDR3 is TGTGCCAGCAGTTTAGGGACAGGGGTCTATGGCTACACCTTC. This encodes CASSLGTGVYGYTF.

The genes are TRBV10-3 and TRBJ2-1, with D hard to call. Germline CDR1 reads ENHRY; CDR2 reads SYGVKD. V was shortened by 0 bases and J by 12 bases, with 6 bases between the two germline ends. The CDR3 runs to 11 residues. The CDR3 loop is CAISESVGQFF. In DNA form, the CDR3 reads TGTGCCATCAGTGAGTCGGTTGGGCAGTTCTTC.

In this sample, this clone turned up once. The V gene is TRBV19, the J gene TRBJ1-1, with 9 bases lining up with TRBD1. This CDR3 has 15 residues. Germline CDR1 and CDR2: LNHDA and SQIVND (reference sequence). V trimming: 6 bases; J trimming: 4 bases; junction bases outside the gene matches: 9. CDR3 in DNA: TGTGCCAGTAGCGTAGGTGACAGGGGGAGCACTGAAGCTTTCTTT. Protein: CASSVGDRGSTEAFF.

The gene calls are TRBV18 and TRBJ2-2; the D gene is possibly TRBD2 (6 bases). This CDR3 region has 14 residues. V shed 2 bases and J shed 6 bases, with 10 bases lying between them. Looked up from germline, CDR1 is KGHSH and CDR2 is LQKENI. The CDR3 nucleotides are TGTGCCAGCTCACCAGCTACTAGCTCCGGGGAGCTGTTTTTT. This sequence encodes CASSPATSSGELFF.

This clone was seen only a few times. V is TRBV5-1 and J is TRBJ1-3; 7 bases match TRBD1. The CDR3 covers 16 residues. V shed 1 base, J shed 3 bases, and the junction held 7 bases outside the gene matches. The V gene's germline CDR1 is SGHRS and CDR2 YFSETQ. This chain's CDR3 is CASSLPTGEYGNTIYF. The CDR3 DNA is TGCGCCAGCAGCTTGCCTACAGGGGAATATGGAAACACCATATATTTT.

The rearrangement uses TRBV29-1 and TRBJ2-1; 8 nucleotides match TRBD1. Germline trimming cut 5 bases from V and 9 bases from J; bases unmatched to any gene: 6. The CDR3 covers 12 residues. Germline loops: CDR1 SQVTM, CDR2 ANQGSEA. The CDR3 loop is CSVMRTGIEQFF. CDR3 nucleotide sequence: TGCAGCGTTATGAGGACAGGGATTGAGCAGTTCTTC.

Notes on this clone: Sequence at one end of the junction differs from germline and may be a read error. V and J are TRBV6-6 and TRBJ1-2; 8 bases map to TRBD1. The CDR3 totals 12 residues. In germline, CDR1 is MNHNY, CDR2 SVGAGI (reference sequence). The CDR3 reads CASSNSGGRYTF. The CDR3 nucleotides are TGTGCCAGCAGTAACTCAGGGGGCCGCTACACCTTC.

The V call is TRBV9, the J call TRBJ2-5; 11 nucleotides match TRBD2. Germline V gives CDR1 SGDLS, CDR2 YYNGEE. J was trimmed by 4 bases and V by 2 bases; bases with no gene match: 28. The CDR3 length is 23 residues. The CDR3 sequence is CASSVGGRGVISGRAGNSETQYF. The CDR3 DNA reads as TGTGCCAGCAGCGTTGGGGGACGAGGGGTAATTAGCGGGAGGGCCGGTAACTCAGAGACCCAGTACTTC.

This chain joins TRBV2 and TRBJ2-7, with D perhaps matching TRBD1 (5 bases). CDR1 is SNHLY, CDR2 FYNNEI, per germline. The CDR3 spans 12 residues. V dropped 6 bases and J dropped 10 bases, with 16 bases sitting between them. CDR3 nucleotide sequence: TGTGCCAGCAGGTCAGGGCTACTCGTTCAGTACTTC. This sequence encodes CASRSGLLVQYF.

The V gene is TRBV29-1, the J gene TRBJ2-1; D is unclear. The CDR3 has 15 amino acids. From germline, CDR1 is SQVTM and CDR2 ANQGSEA. The ends were cut back, 1 base at V and 0 bases at J, with 10 bases in the middle. The CDR3 reads CSVEGGTRSYNEQFF. DNA for the CDR3: TGCAGCGTTGAAGGCGGTACCCGCTCCTACAATGAGCAGTTCTTC.

The table lists this clone with a few counts. J is TRBJ2-7 and V is TRBV5-1; the D gene is possibly TRBD2 (6 bases). This CDR3 is 16 amino acids long. Trimming pared 1 base from V and 3 bases from J, leaving 17 bases between. Germline V gene lookup returns CDR1 SGHRS and CDR2 YFSETQ. The CDR3 region has the DNA TGCGCCAGCAGCTTGCCGCTCTGGGACTGGAGCTACGAGCAGTACTTC. This codes for CASSLPLWDWSYEQYF.

Turning to this clone: The junction departs from germline at one end; a sequencing error may be responsible. This chain links TRBV2 with TRBJ2-3; 12 bases align to TRBD2. The CDR3 covers 17 residues. Germline V gene lookup returns CDR1 SNHLY and CDR2 FYNNEI. The CDR3 DNA follows: TGTGCCAGCAGCGCGCCGGGACTAGCGGGCAGCACCGATACGCAGTATTTT. This gives the protein CASSAPGLAGSTDTQYF.

A single count supports this clone. This sequence joins TRBV6-5 and TRBJ2-5; D is undetermined. The CDR3 contains 11 residues. The V end lost 7 bases, the J end lost 1 base, and 4 bases lay between the germline ends. From germline, CDR1 is MNHEY and CDR2 SVGAGI. The CDR3 region is CASTPQETQYF. CDR3 bases: TGTGCCAGCACCCCCCAAGAGACCCAGTACTTC.

This rearrangement joins TRBV4-1 to TRBJ2-7, with D perhaps matching TRBD2 (5 bases). Deletions cut 3 bases from V and 1 base from J, with 10 bases between. Germline CDR1 is MGHRA and CDR2 is YSYEKL. The CDR3 runs 14 residues. The CDR3 coding sequence is TGCGCCAGCAGCCACCCCGGGGTGTCCTACGAGCAGTACTTC. It codes for CASSHPGVSYEQYF.

The chain recombines TRBV29-1 with TRBJ2-7, with D uncertain. CDR1 is SQVTM, CDR2 ANQGSEA, per germline. The V end was cut by 2 bases, the J end by 3 bases, with 11 bases between. The CDR3 extends over 13 amino acids. The CDR3 spells CSVESLKNYEQYF. In DNA, the CDR3 is TGCAGCGTTGAATCTCTAAAAAACTACGAGCAGTACTTC.

A few counts support this clone. The genes are TRBV5-1 and TRBJ2-1; 9 positions agree with TRBD1. Germline CDR1 reads SGHRS; CDR2 reads YFSETQ. CDR3 length: 13 amino acids. V gave up 10 bases and J gave up 4 bases; unmatched junction bases: 6. The CDR3 region has the DNA TGCGCCTCCCGGGACAGGGCGTACAATGAGCAGTTCTTC. Translation: CASRDRAYNEQFF. The entire variable domain, with the rest obtained from reference TRBV5-1 and TRBJ2-1, is as follows: KAGVTQTPRYLIKTRGQQVTLSCSPISGHRSVSWYQQTPGQGLQFLFEYFSETQRNKGNFPGRFSGRQFSNSRSEMNVSTLELGDSALYLCASRDRAYNEQFFGPGTRLTVL.

The chain uses TRBV15 and TRBJ1-5; D possibly corresponds to TRBD1 (5 bases). CDR1 LNHNV and CDR2 YYDKDF come from the germline V gene (reference sequence). V was shortened by 5 bases and J by 9 bases, with 26 bases between the two germline ends. The CDR3 is 17 amino acids. CDR3 region: CATSPPRAGEIRGPQHF. The CDR3 DNA is TGTGCCACCAGCCCCCCAAGGGCCGGCGAAATAAGGGGGCCCCAGCATTTT.

This chain uses TRBV27 with TRBJ1-2, with D tentatively TRBD1 (5 bases). Trimming stripped 5 bases from V and 4 bases from J, with 17 bases between. CDR3 length: 15 amino acids. In germline, CDR1 is MNHEY, CDR2 SMNVEV (reference sequence). This chain's CDR3 is CASSIRGTMGYGYTF. The CDR3 bases are TGTGCCAGCAGTATAAGGGGTACTATGGGCTATGGCTACACCTTC.

The V gene is TRBV29-1, the J gene TRBJ2-5; TRBD2 matches 11 bases. CDR1 is SQVTM, CDR2 ANQGSEA, per germline. The length of the CDR3 is 15 residues. After removal of 6 bases from V and 9 bases from J, the junction contained 15 bases not matched to a gene. CDR3 residues: CSVGRSPIAGGAQYF. The DNA for the CDR3 is TGCAGCGTGGGGCGCTCGCCGATAGCGGGAGGGGCCCAGTACTTC.

The CDR3 spells CASSERLGGGSTDTQYF. The DNA for the CDR3 is TGTGCCAGCAGTGAACGGCTCGGCGGGGGGAGCACAGATACGCAGTATTTT. This chain joins TRBV6-1 and TRBJ2-3, with TRBD2 matching 8 bases. There are 17 residues in the CDR3. Germline V gene data show CDR1 as MNHNS and CDR2 as SASEGT. J gave up 0 bases and V 2 bases, and 7 bases lay outside the gene matches.

This clone was recorded a few times. The V call is TRBV5-6, the J call TRBJ2-2, with D unresolved. V gave up 3 bases and J gave up 6 bases, with 9 bases separating them. This CDR3 comprises 13 residues. Germline V lookup: CDR1 SGHDT, CDR2 YYEEEE. The CDR3 loop is CASSSWVAGELFF. Written as DNA, the CDR3 is TGTGCCAGCAGCTCATGGGTTGCCGGGGAGCTGTTTTTT.